This T cell receptor (beta chain) was captured in a study of cytomegalovirus exposure and HLA in healthy donors. General study findings and limits: Listed as cytomegalovirus-associated were 150 to 200 TCR beta chains. Despite most TCR sequences being rare, some public TCRs occurred in many donors.

From germline, CDR1 is LGHNA and CDR2 YSLEER. Trimming cost V 6 bases and J 0 bases; bases outside gene matches: 5. CDR3 length equals 15 residues. On this clone itself: No antigen is known for it.

Using immunoSEQ multiplex PCR, the repertoire was profiled, and TCRdb retains in-frame clones only, with some absent. The table includes under 300,000 clones, 86% detected once. This chain uses TRBV4-3 with TRBJ2-7, with 10 positions matching TRBD2. The receptor's source is a woman between 18 and 29 years old in good health and CMV-seronegative. The sequenced sample consisted of PBMCs. DNA for the CDR3: TGCGCCAGCAGTCGTAGCGGGGGGAGCTCCTACGAGCAGTACTTC. It is translated as CASSRSGGSSYEQYF.